This T cell receptor beta chain was observed in a study of monozygotic twins with cystic fibrosis. Study context: Approximately 3 micrograms of fragmented DNA underwent approximately 15 PCR cycles for library preparation. General observations from the study: The repertoire was suggested to be naive-dominated, clonality median around 0.01. Monozygotic CF twin pairs shared significantly more nucleotide-identical clonotypes than unrelated CF individuals did. J usage was most co-twin-similar in 8 of 16 pairs, V in 13.

Details on this clone: What it binds is not known.

Germline V CDR1 and CDR2: MNHEY, SVGAGI. V was pared by 6 bases and J by 2 bases, with 13 bases between. This CDR3 spans 14 amino acids. Sequencing used immunoSEQ multiplex PCR; TCRdb keeps in-frame clones, though not all of them. The sample comprises about 23,000 clones, 97% of which are singletons, and about 0.16% rests with the top ten. The J gene is TRBJ1-2, the V gene TRBV6-5, with D maybe TRBD1 (6 bases). The sequencing input was blood. The clonotype was recovered from a girl aged 10 to 17 with cystic fibrosis. CDR3 region: CASSPLTGNYGYTF. CDR3 DNA: TGTGCCAGCAGCCCCCTTACAGGGAACTATGGCTACACCTTC.